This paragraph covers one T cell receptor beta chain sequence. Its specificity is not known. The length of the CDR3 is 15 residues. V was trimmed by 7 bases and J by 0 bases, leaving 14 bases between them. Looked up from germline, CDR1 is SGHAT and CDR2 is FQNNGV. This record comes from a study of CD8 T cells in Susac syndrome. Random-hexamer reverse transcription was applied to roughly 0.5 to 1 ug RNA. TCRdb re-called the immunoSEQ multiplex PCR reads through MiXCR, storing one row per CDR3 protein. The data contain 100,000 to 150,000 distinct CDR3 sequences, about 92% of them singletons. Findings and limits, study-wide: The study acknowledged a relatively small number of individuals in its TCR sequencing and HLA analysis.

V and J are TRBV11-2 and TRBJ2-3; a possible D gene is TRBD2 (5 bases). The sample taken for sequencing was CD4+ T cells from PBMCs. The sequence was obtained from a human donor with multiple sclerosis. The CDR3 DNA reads TGTGCCAGCACCCCCCGGGGTATCAGCACAGATACGCAGTATTTT. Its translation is CASTPRGISTDTQYF.